The rows below give T cell receptor beta chains drawn from one sample of a study of cytomegalovirus exposure and HLA in healthy donors. The data were produced by immunoSEQ multiplex PCR, yet TCRdb's version contains in-frame clones alone and is incomplete. In total, the table holds just over 200,000 clones. Sequences were obtained from PBMCs. These receptors originate from a girl aged 2-10 years in good health and CMV-seropositive. CDR3s include the opening cysteine and the closing phenylalanine or tryptophan. A D gene is named only where the DNA matches it firmly.

v_gene	d_gene	j_gene	CDR3aa	CDR3nt
TRBV11-2	-	TRBJ1-1	CASSPGAYRAPDTEAFF	TGTGCCAGCAGCCCCGGGGCGTACAGGGCCCCGGACACTGAAGCTTTCTTT
TRBV6-1	TRBD2	TRBJ2-5	CASSATSGTQETQYF	TGTGCCAGCAGCGCGACTAGCGGGACACAAGAGACCCAGTACTTC
TRBV7-9	TRBD2	TRBJ2-3	CASSPTSGSSQYF	TGTGCCAGCAGCCCGACTAGCGGGAGTTCGCAGTATTTT
TRBV28	TRBD1	TRBJ2-7	CASSFRGPEQYF	TGTGCCAGCAGTTTCAGGGGGCCCGAGCAGTACTTC
TRBV5-1	TRBD2	TRBJ2-1	CASSSQAQGGTYNEQFF	TGCGCCAGCAGCTCACAGGCCCAGGGAGGGACCTACAATGAGCAGTTCTTC
TRBV7-2	-	TRBJ1-2	CASSLNELRGSDGYTF	TGTGCCAGCAGCTTAAATGAATTAAGGGGATCGGATGGCTACACCTTC
TRBV6-5	-	TRBJ1-5	CASSLEGKGQPQHF	TGTGCCAGCAGTTTGGAGGGAAAAGGTCAGCCCCAGCATTTT
TRBV7-9	TRBD1	TRBJ1-2	CASSPSNEGGLSYGYTF	TGTGCCAGCAGCCCCTCGAACGAAGGGGGCCTGAGCTATGGCTACACCTTC
TRBV9	TRBD2	TRBJ2-7	CASSVSLAGAHEQYF	TGTGCCAGCAGCGTATCACTAGCGGGAGCCCACGAGCAGTACTTC
TRBV5-4	-	TRBJ2-7	CASSGAGLGEQYF	TGTGCCAGCAGCGGGGCAGGGTTGGGCGAGCAGTACTTC
TRBV27	TRBD1	TRBJ1-2	CASSLLGTGIGYTF	TGTGCCAGCAGTTTATTAGGGACAGGGATCGGCTACACCTTC
TRBV2	TRBD1	TRBJ2-7	CASLRTGWPFDEQYF	TGTGCCAGCCTTCGGACAGGGTGGCCTTTCGACGAGCAGTACTTC
TRBV10-3	-	TRBJ2-1	CAISIRRRDYNEQFF	TGTGCCATCAGTATCAGACGCCGGGACTACAATGAGCAGTTCTTC
TRBV27	TRBD2	TRBJ2-1	CATWTSGVNEQFF	TGTGCCACCTGGACTAGCGGAGTTAATGAGCAGTTCTTC
TRBV27	-	TRBJ2-3	CASTSRGEDTQYF	TGTGCCAGCACCTCCAGGGGAGAGGATACGCAGTATTTT
TRBV15	TRBD2	TRBJ2-3	CATSRYEAGAGADTQYF	TGTGCCACCAGCAGATACGAGGCGGGAGCTGGGGCAGATACGCAGTATTTT
TRBV5-5	TRBD1	TRBJ1-4	CASSLGGGREKLFF	TGTGCCAGCAGCTTGGGAGGGGGCAGAGAAAAACTGTTTTTT
TRBV29-1	-	TRBJ2-6	CSVVIGGSGANVLTF	TGCAGCGTTGTGATTGGCGGCTCTGGGGCCAACGTCCTGACTTTC
TRBV7-8	TRBD1	TRBJ2-7	CASSFDRDSYEQYF	TGTGCCAGCAGCTTTGACAGGGACTCCTACGAGCAGTACTTC
TRBV10-1	-	TRBJ2-7	CASSESDSSYEQYF	TGCGCCAGCAGTGAATCGGATAGCTCCTACGAGCAGTACTTC
TRBV7-9	-	TRBJ1-5	CASSLEGHNQPQHF	TGTGCCAGCAGCTTAGAGGGGCACAATCAGCCCCAGCATTTT
TRBV6-6	TRBD2	TRBJ2-7	CASTRGGSSYEQYF	TGTGCCAGCACCCGGGGGGGGAGCTCCTACGAGCAGTACTTC
TRBV18	-	TRBJ2-1	CASSPNSLLAAAEQFF	TGTGCCAGCTCACCGAACTCGCTCCTAGCAGCTGCTGAGCAGTTCTTC
TRBV7-9	TRBD2	TRBJ2-1	CASSLSGLDNEQFF	TGTGCCAGCAGCTTATCGGGACTAGACAATGAGCAGTTCTTC
TRBV28	TRBD2	TRBJ2-1	CASSRPTSGKTVNNEQFF	TGTGCCAGCAGTCGCCCCACTAGCGGGAAAACGGTGAACAATGAGCAGTTCTTC
TRBV10-2	-	TRBJ2-7	CASRRGGYEQYF	TGCGCCAGCAGGAGGGGGGGCTACGAGCAGTACTTC